The 14 T cell receptor beta chains below were found in one sample sequenced in a study of shared clonotypes between healthy human individuals. TCRdb's table, derived via immunoSEQ multiplex PCR, lists solely in-frame clones and lacks some. The sample yields approximately 350,000 clones, 96% seen once. Material for sequencing was memory CD8+ T cells sorted from blood. Subset noted: CD45RO+ cells pooled with CCR7-negative TemRA cells. The receptors come from a man aged 30 to 45 in good health.

The rearrangement uses TRBV30 and TRBJ2-3; no firm D call. This CDR3 spans 14 amino acids. Germline CDR1 reads GTSNPN; CDR2 reads SVGIG (reference sequence). The ends were cut back, 0 bases at V and 0 bases at J, with 7 bases in the middle. CDR3 residues: CAWSVAASTDTQYF. In DNA, the CDR3 is TGTGCCTGGAGTGTCGCGGCAAGCACAGATACGCAGTATTTT.

This clone was recorded only once. The chain recombines TRBV15 with TRBJ1-5; 9 bases line up with TRBD1. The V gene's germline CDR1 is LNHNV and CDR2 YYDKDF (reference sequence). With 4 bases clipped from V and 5 bases from J, the junction kept 3 bases outside the gene matches. This CDR3 contains 14 residues. The CDR3 loop is CATSNTGGHQPQHF. The CDR3 DNA is TGTGCCACCAGCAACACAGGGGGCCATCAGCCCCAGCATTTT.

The CDR3 nucleotides read TGTGCCAGCAGCTTCAGGGGCCCGATTTCCTACAATGAGCAGTTCTTC. Translation: CASSFRGPISYNEQFF. V gene TRBV7-3 combines with J gene TRBJ2-1; TRBD1 might be the D (6 bases). Germline values: CDR1 SGHTA, CDR2 FQGTGA. This CDR3 has 16 residues. Trimming cost V 3 bases and J 1 base, with 13 bases left between them. Using reference TRBV7-3 and TRBJ2-1 for the parts outside the CDR3, the full variable domain is GAGVSQTPSNKVTEKGKYVELRCDPISGHTALYWYRQSLGQGPEFLIYFQGTGAADDSGLPNDRFFAVRPEGSVSTLKIQRTERGDSAVYLCASSFRGPISYNEQFFGPGTRLTVL.

This chain uses TRBV7-3 with TRBJ1-1; maybe TRBD1 (6 bases). Germline V CDR1 and CDR2: SGHTA, FQGTGA. Between the trimmed V and J ends, which lost 4 bases and 4 bases, there was a span of 13 bases. This CDR3 comprises 14 residues. The CDR3: CASSSQGGRTEAFF. The CDR3, as DNA: TGTGCCAGCAGCTCACAGGGCGGCCGCACTGAAGCTTTCTTT.

The V gene is TRBV21-1, the J gene TRBJ1-2. TRBV21-1 is a listed pseudogene. This CDR3 has 14 amino acids. The CDR3 loop reads CASSKGGYNYGYTF. For the CDR3, the DNA is TGTGCCAGCAGCAAAGGGGGGTATAACTATGGCTACACCTTC.

The chain joins TRBV11-2 to TRBJ2-2; D remains ambiguous. In germline, CDR1 is SGHAT, CDR2 FQNNGV. The CDR3 is 15 amino acids. The germline V and J ends were trimmed by 3 bases and 7 bases, with 15 bases remaining between them. The CDR3 DNA is TGTGCCAGCAGCTTGAACAGTGCCCTTCTCGGGGAGCTGTTTTTT. It yields the protein CASSLNSALLGELFF.

Here the CDR3 reads CASSEQFRTKYEQYF. In nucleotides, the CDR3 is TGTGCCAGCAGTGAACAGTTCAGGACGAAATACGAGCAGTACTTC. The chain couples TRBV6-1 to TRBJ2-7; D remains ambiguous. From germline, CDR1 is MNHNS and CDR2 SASEGT. The CDR3 sequence is 15 residues long. V was trimmed by 2 bases and J by 4 bases, leaving 15 bases between them.

V and J are TRBV19 and TRBJ1-4, with 8 bases identical to TRBD1. Germline CDR1 is LNHDA and CDR2 is SQIVND (reference sequence). CDR3 length: 14 residues. After removal of 1 base from V and 7 bases from J, the junction contained 2 bases not matched to a gene. CDR3: CASSIGQGFEKLFF. Written as DNA, the CDR3 is TGTGCCAGTAGTATAGGACAGGGGTTTGAAAAACTGTTTTTT. Full variable domain (rest looked up from reference TRBV19 and TRBJ1-4): DGGITQSPKYLFRKEGQNVTLSCEQNLNHDAMYWYRQDPGQGLRLIYYSQIVNDFQKGDIAEGYSVSREKKESFPLTVTSAQKNPTAFYLCASSIGQGFEKLFFGSGTQLSVL.

The chain couples TRBV5-1 to TRBJ1-2; D is uncertain. V lost 0 bases to trimming and J lost 3 bases, with 3 bases between them. This CDR3 region has 12 residues. Germline loops: CDR1 SGHRS, CDR2 YFSETQ. CDR3 loop: CASSLEHYGYTF. In DNA, the CDR3 is TGCGCCAGCAGCTTGGAACACTATGGCTACACCTTC.

The CDR3 is CSAEGNYEQYF. DNA of the CDR3: TGCAGTGCGGAGGGGAACTACGAGCAGTACTTC. The rearrangement uses TRBV20-1 and TRBJ2-7; TRBD2 might be the D (6 bases). V lost 6 bases and J lost 3, with 9 bases in between. Germline V gives CDR1 DFQATT, CDR2 SNEGSKA (reference sequence). The CDR3 is made up of 11 amino acids.

The genes are TRBV28 and TRBJ1-1; D unclear. The CDR3 extends over 11 amino acids. Germline V gene sequence: CDR1 MDHEN, CDR2 SYDVKM. Trimming shortened V by 3 bases and J by 9 bases, and 8 bases separated the two germline ends. The CDR3 DNA reads TGTGCCAGCAGTTTCCAGTACCAAGCTTTCTTT. As protein: CASSFQYQAFF.

The chain has TRBV10-2 and TRBJ2-5, with 9 bases aligning to TRBD2. The germline CDR1 and CDR2 sequences are WSHSY and SAAADI. Unmatched junction bases numbered 9, after V lost 0 bases and J lost 4 bases. The CDR3 is 17 amino acids. In DNA form, the CDR3 reads TGCGCCAGCAGTGAGTCTAGGGGACTAGCCAGGCGAGAGACCCAGTACTTC. The encoded protein is CASSESRGLARRETQYF.

The chain has TRBV6-1 and TRBJ2-5; the D gene is possibly TRBD1 (6 bases). The CDR3 is 13 amino acids. Germline V CDR1 and CDR2: MNHNS, SASEGT. Deletions cut 5 bases from V and 4 bases from J, with 11 bases between. Here the CDR3 reads CASSRQEIETQYF. CDR3 nucleotides: TGTGCCAGCAGTCGACAGGAGATAGAGACCCAGTACTTC.

The chain recombines TRBV28 with TRBJ1-2; D is unresolved. There are 13 residues in the CDR3. The V gene's germline CDR1 is MDHEN and CDR2 SYDVKM. Trimming took 7 bases from V and 5 from J, leaving 14 bases between them. The CDR3 DNA reads TGTGCCAGCAATCCATCCCTGAGGTATGGCTACACCTTC. Translating it yields CASNPSLRYGYTF.